A single sample gave rise to the 23 T cell receptor beta chains below, sequenced in a study of CD8+ T cells in alopecia areata. cDNA prepared by RNA extraction and subsequent reverse transcription served as the template for sequencing. Sequencing used immunoSEQ multiplex PCR; TCRdb keeps in-frame clones, though not all of them. Counted here are more than 95,000 clones, around 38% occurring once; the ten biggest clones make up approximately 1.4%. Sequenced sample: CD4+ T cells sorted from blood. The receptor source for this set is a human donor with alopecia areata.

This clone has more than one count but fewer than ten. CDR3 sequence reads: CASSLSHSSYEQYF. For the CDR3, the DNA is TGTGCCAGCAGCTTATCCCATAGCTCCTACGAGCAGTACTTC. The rearrangement uses TRBV7-3 and TRBJ2-7, with no clear D. Germline loops: CDR1 SGHTA, CDR2 FQGTGA. Trimming removed 2 bases at V and 0 bases at J, with 8 bases between. The CDR3 is made up of 14 amino acids. The full variable domain, in which reference TRBV7-3 and TRBJ2-7 provide the parts outside the CDR3, is GAGVSQTPSNKVTEKGKYVELRCDPISGHTALYWYRQSLGQGPEFLIYFQGTGAADDSGLPNDRFFAVRPEGSVSTLKIQRTERGDSAVYLCASSLSHSSYEQYFGPGTRLTVT.

The chain joins TRBV29-1 to TRBJ2-3; 9 bases align to TRBD1. Germline V lookup: CDR1 SQVTM, CDR2 ANQGSEA. The CDR3 runs 15 residues. V lost 3 bases, J lost 6 bases, and 10 bases stayed unmatched. In nucleotides, the CDR3 is TGCAGCGTTGAGGGGGGACAGGGAGGCTTGGATACGCAGTATTTT. It is translated as CSVEGGQGGLDTQYF.

The gene calls are TRBV30 and TRBJ1-5; 8 bases align to TRBD1. Germline V CDR1 and CDR2: GTSNPN, SVGIG (reference sequence). J gave up 11 bases and V 4 bases, and 7 bases lay outside the gene matches. CDR3 length equals 12 residues. DNA for the CDR3: TGTGCCTGGAACAGGGCAGGGGGCACCCAGCATTTT. It translates to CAWNRAGGTQHF.

This clone was counted at least ten times. The V call is TRBV30, the J call TRBJ1-1; D is unresolved. Trimming took 3 bases from V and 1 from J, leaving 9 bases between them. In germline, CDR1 is GTSNPN, CDR2 SVGIG (reference sequence). The CDR3 is 13 amino acids. CDR3 sequence reads: CAWREPGNTEAFF. The CDR3 DNA sequence: TGTGCCTGGAGAGAACCGGGGAACACTGAAGCTTTCTTT.

The chain employs TRBV6-1 and TRBJ2-7, with D hard to call. The CDR3 contains 14 residues. V shed 1 base and J shed 3 bases, with 10 bases lying between them. Germline V gene lookup returns CDR1 MNHNS and CDR2 SASEGT. This CDR3 reads CASSEERPVYEQYF. The CDR3 DNA reads as TGTGCCAGCAGTGAAGAACGGCCCGTCTACGAGCAGTACTTC.

The rearrangement links TRBV6-5 to TRBJ2-5, with D possibly being TRBD1 (6 bases). The V end was cut by 0 bases, the J end by 5 bases, with 16 bases between. The germline V gene encodes CDR1 MNHEY and CDR2 SVGAGI. This CDR3 comprises 16 residues. For the CDR3, the DNA is TGTGCCAGCAGTTACTCCGGGACAAACCAGGGGGAGACCCAGTACTTC. This codes for CASSYSGTNQGETQYF.

As regards this clone: At one end the junction does not follow the germline gene, possibly because of a read error. The CDR3 region has the DNA TGCGCCAGCAGCTTGGCCGGGGGGAACCCTGAAGCTTTCTTT. Amino acid sequence: CASSLAGGNPEAFF. The gene calls are TRBV5-1 and TRBJ1-1; possible D gene TRBD1, 5 bases. Germline V gene sequence: CDR1 SGHRS, CDR2 YFSETQ. The CDR3 runs 14 residues.

The sample holds a few counts of this clone. The J gene is TRBJ2-3, the V gene TRBV5-1; the D is unclear. Per the germline V gene, CDR1 is SGHRS and CDR2 is YFSETQ. V was shortened by 1 base and J by 1 base, with 4 bases between the two germline ends. The CDR3 spans 13 residues. The CDR3 sequence is CASSLPGTDTQYF. CDR3 bases: TGCGCCAGCAGCTTGCCAGGCACAGATACGCAGTATTTT.

This clone turned up a few times. The V and J genes are TRBV19 and TRBJ2-3, with 9 bases matching TRBD2. The germline gives CDR1 LNHDA, CDR2 SQIVND (reference sequence). The CDR3 contains 14 residues. The ends lost 5 bases at V and 4 bases at J; junction bases unmatched: 4. The CDR3 loop reads CASSVIAGADTQYF. DNA for the CDR3: TGTGCCAGTAGTGTCATAGCGGGAGCAGATACGCAGTATTTT. The full variable domain, with the rest looked up from reference TRBV19 and TRBJ2-3, is DGGITQSPKYLFRKEGQNVTLSCEQNLNHDAMYWYRQDPGQGLRLIYYSQIVNDFQKGDIAEGYSVSREKKESFPLTVTSAQKNPTAFYLCASSVIAGADTQYFGPGTRLTVL.

The V call is TRBV29-1, the J call TRBJ2-5, with 7 bases lining up with TRBD2. This CDR3 spans 15 amino acids. The V gene end was trimmed by 6 bases and the J gene end by 2 bases; junction bases not matched to a gene: 12. CDR1 and CDR2 from the germline V gene are SQVTM and ANQGSEA. The CDR3 region has the DNA TGCAGCGTAGGGCTCGGGGTAGCGGGTCAAGAGACCCAGTACTTC. Translation: CSVGLGVAGQETQYF. The complete variable domain, with remaining parts taken from reference TRBV29-1 and TRBJ2-5, reads SAVISQKPSRDICQRGTSLTIQCQVDSQVTMMFWYRQQPGQSLTLIATANQGSEATYESGFVIDKFPISRPNLTFSTLTVSNMSPEDSSIYLCSVGLGVAGQETQYFGPGTRLLVL.

The chain employs TRBV29-1 and TRBJ2-1, with D tentatively TRBD2 (6 bases). Germline lookup yields CDR1 SQVTM and CDR2 ANQGSEA. The CDR3 runs to 13 residues. Trimming removed 1 base at V and 3 bases at J, with 7 bases between. DNA of the CDR3: TGCAGCGTTGAAGCGGGACTCTACAATGAGCAGTTCTTC. Translating it yields CSVEAGLYNEQFF.

This chain links TRBV18 with TRBJ1-4; D call uncertain. V was clipped by 3 bases and J by 6 bases, with 8 bases between them. The CDR3 covers 13 residues. CDR1 is KGHSH, CDR2 LQKENI, per germline. The CDR3 sequence: CASSPGLDEKLFF. CDR3 DNA sequence: TGTGCCAGCTCACCCGGGTTGGATGAAAAACTGTTTTTT.

The V and J genes are TRBV15 and TRBJ2-1; 14 bases align to TRBD2. The germline V gene has CDR1 LNHNV and CDR2 YYDKDF (reference sequence). V was clipped by 5 bases and J by 7 bases; unmatched bases: 4. The CDR3 spans 15 residues. This CDR3 reads CATSSRLAGGNEQFF. DNA of the CDR3: TGTGCCACCAGCTCACGACTAGCGGGAGGGAATGAGCAGTTCTTC. The variable domain in full, with the rest retrieved from reference TRBV15 and TRBJ2-1, is DAMVIQNPRYQVTQFGKPVTLSCSQTLNHNVMYWYQQKSSQAPKLLFHYYDKDFNNEADTPDNFQSRRPNTSFCFLDIRSPGLGDTAMYLCATSSRLAGGNEQFFGPGTRLTVL.

This clone was seen a handful of times. The chain joins TRBV5-4 to TRBJ2-7; 9 bases align to TRBD1. V shed 4 bases and J 3 bases; nucleotides not matched to a gene: 17. Germline V gene lookup returns CDR1 SGHNT and CDR2 YYREEE (reference sequence). The CDR3 consists of 18 residues. CDR3 residues: CASSRLMDSTGGSYEQYF. The CDR3 DNA follows: TGTGCCAGCAGCCGATTGATGGATTCGACAGGGGGGAGCTACGAGCAGTACTTC.

The chain uses TRBV6-5 and TRBJ2-1, with 7 bases matching TRBD1. Looked up from germline, CDR1 is MNHEY and CDR2 is SVGAGI. The CDR3 is made up of 14 amino acids. V was clipped by 8 bases and J by 6 bases; unmatched bases: 10. The CDR3 coding sequence is TGTGCCAGCGGCTACAGGGGAACAACCAATGAGCAGTTCTTC. It encodes CASGYRGTTNEQFF.

CDR3 residues: CASSPRFYTGELFF. DNA of the CDR3: TGTGCCAGCAGCCCACGTTTCTACACCGGGGAGCTGTTTTTT. The chain joins TRBV7-2 to TRBJ2-2; D remains unclear. The CDR3 runs to 14 residues. Germline CDR1 reads SGHTA; CDR2 reads FQGNSA. With 5 bases removed from V and 3 bases from J, the gap between germline ends came to 10 bases. Combining the CDR3 with reference TRBV7-2 and TRBJ2-2 gives the whole variable domain GAGVSQSPSNKVTEKGKDVELRCDPISGHTALYWYRQSLGQGLEFLIYFQGNSAPDKSGLPSDRFSAERTGGSVSTLTIQRTQQEDSAVYLCASSPRFYTGELFFGEGSRLTVL.

The CDR3 sequence is CASSLGPRQYF. CDR3 bases: TGTGCCAGCAGCTTAGGCCCGCGGCAGTACTTC. The chain employs TRBV13 and TRBJ2-7; D call uncertain. The germline V gene has CDR1 PRHDT and CDR2 FYEKMQ (reference sequence). This CDR3 is built from 11 residues. V gave up 0 bases and J gave up 9 bases, with 6 bases separating them. Variable domain in full (rest from reference TRBV13 and TRBJ2-7): AAGVIQSPRHLIKEKRETATLKCYPIPRHDTVYWYQQGPGQDPQFLISFYEKMQSDKGSIPDRFSAQQFSDYHSELNMSSLELGDSALYFCASSLGPRQYFGPGTRLTVT.

This clone has ten or more counts. The same CDR3 is also encoded by other DNA sequences in this sample. The CDR3 loop reads CASSLLGYEQYF. The CDR3 bases are TGTGCCAGCAGTTTATTAGGCTACGAGCAGTACTTC. The J gene is TRBJ2-7, the V gene TRBV28; no clear D gene. Germline values: CDR1 MDHEN, CDR2 SYDVKM. The V end lost 1 base, the J end lost 3 bases, and 4 bases lay between the germline ends. The CDR3 is 12 residues long.

This clone was counted at least ten times. The chain uses TRBV18 and TRBJ2-1; D not resolved. Germline CDR1 and CDR2: KGHSH and LQKENI. The CDR3 loop spans 16 amino acids. Trimming removed 1 base from V and 0 bases from J, with 10 bases in between. The CDR3 loop reads CASSPQPPSSYNEQFF. CDR3 bases: TGTGCCAGCTCACCACAGCCACCGAGCTCCTACAATGAGCAGTTCTTC.

The genes are TRBV5-1 and TRBJ2-5; 10 bases are shared with TRBD2. The V and J ends lost 0 bases and 1 base, in that order; junction bases with no gene match: 9. The CDR3 runs to 18 residues. The germline CDR1 and CDR2 sequences are SGHRS and YFSETQ. The CDR3 nucleotides are TGCGCCAGCAGCTTGGCAACATCTAGCGGGAGCGCCCAAGAGACCCAGTACTTC. Amino acids: CASSLATSSGSAQETQYF.

This clone was counted between two and nine times. This sequence joins TRBV7-9 and TRBJ1-1; no reliable D call. The CDR3 is 13 amino acids. Germline values: CDR1 SEHNR, CDR2 FQNEAQ (reference sequence). Trimming removed 3 bases from V and 1 base from J, with 6 bases in between. CDR3 in amino acids: CASSLTGNTEAFF. DNA of the CDR3: TGTGCCAGCAGCTTGACGGGGAACACTGAAGCTTTCTTT.

This clone was seen more than once but under ten times. The V gene is TRBV4-2, the J gene TRBJ2-3; 13 nucleotides align to TRBD2. CDR3 size: 18 residues. Germline V gives CDR1 LGHNA, CDR2 YNFKEQ. Trimming removed 0 bases from V and 5 bases from J; junction bases left unmatched: 8. The CDR3 region is CASSQELAGGPGGDTQYF. The CDR3 DNA reads TGTGCCAGCAGCCAAGAACTAGCGGGGGGGCCGGGGGGAGATACGCAGTATTTT.

This clone was found a few times. The chain combines TRBV14 with TRBJ2-7; either TRBD1 or TRBD2 may fit D (5 bases each). Looked up from germline, CDR1 is SGHDN and CDR2 is FVKESK. CDR3 size: 17 residues. V lost 1 base to trimming and J lost 2 bases, with 18 bases between them. CDR3 coding DNA: TGTGCCAGCAGCCAAGGGAGGAAGGGGCGATATACCTACGAGCAGTACTTC. This translates into CASSQGRKGRYTYEQYF. Based on the CDR3 plus reference TRBV14 and TRBJ2-7, the full variable domain is EAGVTQFPSHSVIEKGQTVTLRCDPISGHDNLYWYRRVMGKEIKFLLHFVKESKQDESGMPNNRFLAERTGGTYSTLKVQPAELEDSGVYFCASSQGRKGRYTYEQYFGPGTRLTVT.